Listed here are 17 T cell receptor beta chains from one sample, sequenced in a study of blood T cells in healthy people across ages. It was with a sample-barcoded 5' primer and a J-beta primer mix that a second PCR of roughly 7 to 12 cycles was run. TCRdb independently ran MiXCR on the 5' RACE reads; one entry per CDR3 protein. The data hold 710,000 or so distinct CDR3 sequences, with 32% observed a single time. Sequences were obtained from blood. The receptors were gathered from a woman at least 80 years old in good health.

This chain joins TRBV2 and TRBJ2-1, with a possible D match to TRBD1 (6 bases). The end of the DNA aligns better with TRBJ2-7, so the J call may be wrong. CDR3 length: 14 residues. Germline V gene sequence: CDR1 SNHLY, CDR2 FYNNEI. The CDR3 region has the DNA TGTGCCAACCATACAGGGAGCTCCTACAATGAGCAGTACTTC. This codes for CANHTGSSYNEQYF.

The genes are TRBV20-1 and TRBJ2-1; 7 bases are shared with TRBD2. The J segment lost 7 bases and the V segment lost 3 bases, leaving 6 bases of the junction unmatched. Germline values: CDR1 DFQATT, CDR2 SNEGSKA (reference sequence). The CDR3 sequence is 13 residues long. The CDR3 region is CSASKLGGNEQFF. In nucleotides, the CDR3 is TGCAGTGCTAGTAAACTGGGGGGGAATGAGCAGTTCTTC.

This clonotype was detected a few times. The rearrangement links TRBV7-6 to TRBJ2-2; TRBD1 matches 9 bases. The germline V gene encodes CDR1 SGHVS and CDR2 FNYEAQ. The CDR3 loop spans 14 amino acids. The V gene end was trimmed by 5 bases and the J gene end by 4 bases; junction bases not matched to a gene: 2. CDR3 sequence reads: CASSRTGVTGELFF. For the CDR3, the DNA is TGTGCCAGCAGCCGGACAGGGGTCACCGGGGAGCTGTTTTTT.

This clonotype occurred a few times. The chain uses TRBV10-3 and TRBJ1-6; TRBD1 matches at 8 bases. Germline trimming cut 5 bases from V and 6 bases from J; bases unmatched to any gene: 6. Germline V CDR1 and CDR2: ENHRY, SYGVKD. The CDR3 consists of 15 residues. In DNA form, the CDR3 reads TGTGCCATCAGTTTTGACAGGGGCCCTAATTCACCCCTCCACTTT. This translates into CAISFDRGPNSPLHF.

This clonotype has ten or more counts. This chain uses TRBV15 with TRBJ2-1; a possible D gene is TRBD1 (5 bases). The CDR3 length is 15 residues. The ends were cut back, 1 base at V and 8 bases at J, with 15 bases in the middle. CDR1 and CDR2 (germline): LNHNV, YYDKDF (reference sequence). As DNA, the CDR3 is TGTGCCACCAGCAGAGTAAGGGGCGCCTGGGATGAGCAGTTCTTC. As protein: CATSRVRGAWDEQFF.

As to this clonotype: Since a much larger clone is just one base distant, this may be a read error. The CDR3 end shows no conserved phenylalanine or tryptophan, and so a read error is likely. CDR3 amino acids: CASRAQGQETQYV. Written as DNA, the CDR3 is TGTGCCAGCAGGGCACAGGGGCAAGAGACCCAGTACGTC. The chain couples TRBV6-5 to TRBJ2-5, with 7 bases fitting TRBD1. The CDR3 has 13 residues. The J segment lost 2 bases and the V segment lost 6 bases, leaving 3 bases of the junction unmatched. Germline V gene data show CDR1 as MNHEY and CDR2 as SVGAGI.

Comments on this clonotype: A much larger clonotype is one base distant, so this may be a read error. V and J are TRBV5-1 and TRBJ2-6; 9 bases agree with TRBD1. The CDR3 has 16 residues. The germline CDR1 and CDR2 sequences are SGHRS and YFSETQ. The CDR3 nucleotides are TGCGCCAGCAGCTGGGACAGGGTAGCTGGGGCCGACGTCCTGACTTTC. Protein product: CASSWDRVAGADVLTF. Full variable domain (remainder filled in from reference TRBV5-1 and TRBJ2-6): KAGVTQTPRYLIKTRGQQVTLSCSPISGHRSVSWYQQTPGQGLQFLFEYFSETQRNKGNFPGRFSGRQFSNSRSEMNVSTLELGDSALYLCASSWDRVAGADVLTFGAGSRLTVL.

This clonotype was recorded at least ten times. The chain combines TRBV30 with TRBJ2-5; D ambiguous. The CDR3 is made up of 12 amino acids. Trimming stripped 4 bases from V and 0 bases from J, with 6 bases between. Looked up from germline, CDR1 is GTSNPN and CDR2 is SVGIG (reference sequence). Here the CDR3 reads CAWNRDQETQYF. The CDR3 coding sequence is TGTGCCTGGAACAGAGACCAAGAGACCCAGTACTTC.

This clonotype was counted between two and nine times. The chain has TRBV4-3 and TRBJ2-3, with D perhaps TRBD2 (7 bases). V dropped 1 base and J dropped 4 bases, with 18 bases sitting between them. Germline values: CDR1 LGHNA, CDR2 YSLEER. This CDR3 is built from 17 residues. The CDR3 bases are TGCGCCAGCAGCCAAGCGTCTGGGGGGGGGGCCTCAGATACGCAGTATTTT. It yields the protein CASSQASGGGASDTQYF.

In its sample, this clonotype was seen many times. V gene TRBV29-1 combines with J gene TRBJ2-5; the D is unclear. There are 10 residues in the CDR3. The germline gives CDR1 SQVTM, CDR2 ANQGSEA. V lost 4 bases and J lost 2, with 2 bases in between. DNA for the CDR3: TGCAGCGTTGGTCAAGAGACCCAGTACTTC. The encoded protein is CSVGQETQYF. Full variable domain (remainder filled in from reference TRBV29-1 and TRBJ2-5): SAVISQKPSRDICQRGTSLTIQCQVDSQVTMMFWYRQQPGQSLTLIATANQGSEATYESGFVIDKFPISRPNLTFSTLTVSNMSPEDSSIYLCSVGQETQYFGPGTRLLVL.

This clonotype was picked up many times. The chain recombines TRBV6-5 with TRBJ2-6, with D perhaps assigned TRBD1 or TRBD2 (5 bases each). Germline lookup yields CDR1 MNHEY and CDR2 SVGAGI. This CDR3 spans 16 amino acids. V lost 5 bases and J lost 2, with 13 bases in between. CDR3 nucleotides: TGTGCCAGCAGTCACAATAGGGACGCTGGGGCCAACGTCCTGACTTTC. Its protein product is CASSHNRDAGANVLTF.

There are many counts of this clonotype. The gene calls are TRBV20-1 and TRBJ1-5; 8 nucleotides agree with TRBD1. With 3 bases clipped from V and 9 bases from J, the junction kept 13 bases outside the gene matches. CDR1 is DFQATT and CDR2 is SNEGSKA in the germline V gene (reference sequence). The CDR3 has 15 amino acids. In DNA, the CDR3 is TGCAGTGCTAGTCCCCTCGGACAGGGAGAAGGGCCCCAGCATTTT. The encoded protein is CSASPLGQGEGPQHF.

This clonotype appeared a few times. In nucleotides, the CDR3 is TGTGCCAGCGTTCGGCTCGCTGAAGCTTTCTTT. It specifies CASVRLAEAFF. V gene TRBV6-1 combines with J gene TRBJ1-1; unclear D gene. Trimming pared 8 bases from V and 6 bases from J, leaving 10 bases between. Germline-derived CDR1 and CDR2 are MNHNS and SASEGT. The CDR3 spans 11 residues.

This clonotype was seen a handful of times. The chain couples TRBV25-1 to TRBJ1-2; D remains unclear. The CDR3 is made up of 13 amino acids. From germline, CDR1 is MGHDK and CDR2 SYGVNS. The V gene lost 1 base and the J gene lost 4 bases, with 7 bases spanning the gap. This chain's CDR3 is CASSESGGYGYTF. Here the CDR3 DNA reads TGTGCCAGCAGTGAATCTGGAGGCTATGGCTACACCTTC.

The gene calls are TRBV3-1 and TRBJ2-1; 11 positions match TRBD2. There are 17 residues in the CDR3. The ends lost 4 bases at V and 9 bases at J; junction bases unmatched: 14. Germline CDR1 and CDR2: LGHDT and YNNKEL (reference sequence). CDR3 in DNA: TGTGCCAGCAGCCCATCCTTAGGCACTAGCGGGGGTCCTGAGCAGTTCTTC. This encodes CASSPSLGTSGGPEQFF.

About this clonotype itself: It may be a read error: a sequence one base away is much more abundant. V and J are TRBV18 and TRBJ2-5, with a tentative D call TRBD1 (7 bases). The end of the DNA fits TRBJ2-7 better, so the J call may be wrong. CDR3 length: 18 amino acids. Germline CDR1 is KGHSH and CDR2 is LQKENI. The CDR3 DNA sequence: TGTGCCAGCCGGAGGCGAGGCGCCGCGGGACAGAGCGGTTACGAGCAGTACTTC. It yields the protein CASRRRGAAGQSGYEQYF.

This chain links TRBV28 with TRBJ2-1; no reliable D call. CDR3 size: 12 residues. CDR1 and CDR2 (germline): MDHEN, SYDVKM. The V gene lost 8 bases and the J gene lost 9 bases, with 14 bases spanning the gap. The CDR3 region is CASPTPTGEQFF. CDR3 DNA: TGTGCCAGCCCAACCCCTACTGGTGAGCAGTTCTTC.